The rows below give T cell receptor beta chains drawn from one sample of a study of blood T cell repertoires in COVID-19. Profiling relied on immunoSEQ multiplex PCR, and the TCRdb table lists in-frame clones only, not all of them. This sample has tens of thousands of clones, with about nine tenths found just once. Sequenced sample: peripheral blood. The receptors stem from a man aged 65 to 79 with acute or convalescent COVID-19. CDR3s include the opening cysteine and the closing phenylalanine or tryptophan. A D gene is named only where the DNA matches it firmly.

d_gene: NA; v_gene: TRBV30; j_gene: TRBJ1-1; CDR3nt: TGTGCCTGGAGCTTTTCTAGGCAAAAAGCTTTCTTT; CDR3aa: CAWSFSRQKAFF
d_gene: NA; v_gene: TRBV7-8; j_gene: TRBJ2-1; CDR3nt: TGTGCCAGCAGCCGCGGGAAAGGGAATGAGCAGTTCTTC; CDR3aa: CASSRGKGNEQFF
d_gene: NA; v_gene: TRBV14; j_gene: TRBJ2-1; CDR3nt: TGTGCCAGTGGAGCGTCGGATTACAATGAGCAGTTCTTC; CDR3aa: CASGASDYNEQFF
d_gene: NA; v_gene: TRBV19; j_gene: TRBJ2-3; CDR3nt: TGTGCCAGTAGACTATCAGCAGATACGCAGTATTTT; CDR3aa: CASRLSADTQYF
d_gene: NA; v_gene: TRBV6-1; j_gene: TRBJ1-1; CDR3nt: TGTGCCAGCAGTGAAGCCCGGGAGGACACTGAAGCTTTCTTT; CDR3aa: CASSEAREDTEAFF
d_gene: NA; v_gene: TRBV6-2/TRBV6-3; j_gene: TRBJ2-2; CDR3nt: TGTGCCAGCAGTTACCGCAGGGACACCGGGGAGCTGTTTTTT; CDR3aa: CASSYRRDTGELFF
d_gene: TRBD1; v_gene: TRBV19; j_gene: TRBJ1-2; CDR3nt: TGTGCCAGTAGTAACCCCGGACAGGGCTATGGCTACACCTTC; CDR3aa: CASSNPGQGYGYTF
d_gene: TRBD2; v_gene: TRBV7-2; j_gene: TRBJ2-2; CDR3nt: TGTGCCAGCAGCATGGGACTAGCGGGGGTTACCGGGGAGCTGTTTTTT; CDR3aa: CASSMGLAGVTGELFF
d_gene: NA; v_gene: TRBV4-3; j_gene: TRBJ1-2; CDR3nt: TGCGCCAGCAGCCTAGGACAGCCCGGAGGCTATGGCTACACCTTC; CDR3aa: CASSLGQPGGYGYTF
d_gene: TRBD2; v_gene: TRBV10-3; j_gene: TRBJ2-1; CDR3nt: TGTGCCATCAGTGCCTTAGCGGGAGAAACTGAGCAGTTCTTC; CDR3aa: CAISALAGETEQFF
d_gene: TRBD2; v_gene: TRBV6-2/TRBV6-3; j_gene: TRBJ2-1; CDR3nt: TGTGCCAGCAGTTCTAGCGGGAGGGGGTTCGATGAGCAGTTCTTC; CDR3aa: CASSSSGRGFDEQFF
d_gene: TRBD2; v_gene: TRBV6-2/TRBV6-3; j_gene: TRBJ2-2; CDR3nt: TGTGCCAGCAGTTACCCCCGGATGAGACTAGCGGGGGGGAACACCGGGGAGCTGTTTTTT; CDR3aa: CASSYPRMRLAGGNTGELFF
d_gene: NA; v_gene: TRBV12-3/TRBV12-4; j_gene: TRBJ1-5; CDR3nt: TGTGCCAGCAGTCAGGGTTGGCAGCCCCAGCATTTT; CDR3aa: CASSQGWQPQHF
d_gene: NA; v_gene: TRBV12-3/TRBV12-4; j_gene: TRBJ2-5; CDR3nt: TGTGCCAGCAGGGAGGGTCGGGAGACCCAGTACTTC; CDR3aa: CASREGRETQYF
d_gene: NA; v_gene: TRBV14; j_gene: TRBJ1-4; CDR3nt: TGTGCCAGCAGCCTCCGACAGGCTAATAATGAAAAACTGTTTTTT; CDR3aa: CASSLRQANNEKLFF
d_gene: TRBD2; v_gene: TRBV5-1; j_gene: TRBJ2-3; CDR3nt: TGCGCCAGCAGCTTGGTGGGCGGGGGGTCCACAGATACGCAGTATTTT; CDR3aa: CASSLVGGGSTDTQYF
d_gene: TRBD2; v_gene: TRBV5-6; j_gene: TRBJ2-3; CDR3nt: TGTGCCAGCAGCCCGGGACTAGCGGGGGTGTATACGCAGTATTTT; CDR3aa: CASSPGLAGVYTQYF
d_gene: NA; v_gene: TRBV27; j_gene: TRBJ2-1; CDR3nt: TGTGCCAGCAGTTCTGCCTACAATGAGCAGTTCTTC; CDR3aa: CASSSAYNEQFF
d_gene: NA; v_gene: TRBV7-2; j_gene: TRBJ2-5; CDR3nt: TGTGCCAGCAGCTTAGCCGTACTCCAAGAGACCCAGTACTTC; CDR3aa: CASSLAVLQETQYF
d_gene: NA; v_gene: TRBV27; j_gene: TRBJ1-2; CDR3nt: TGTGCCAGCAGTCCCCGGGCGGGGATTCGACTCTATGGCTACACCTTC; CDR3aa: CASSPRAGIRLYGYTF
d_gene: TRBD1; v_gene: TRBV27; j_gene: TRBJ1-6; CDR3nt: TGTGCCAGCAGTTTAGTAGGGACAGGGGGTTCACCCCTCCACTTT; CDR3aa: CASSLVGTGGSPLHF
d_gene: NA; v_gene: TRBV18; j_gene: TRBJ1-1; CDR3nt: TGTGCCAGCTCACCAGGGGGGGGGAACACTGAAGCTTTCTTT; CDR3aa: CASSPGGGNTEAFF
d_gene: TRBD1; v_gene: TRBV2; j_gene: TRBJ1-2; CDR3nt: TGTGCCAGCACCCGGGACAGGAATAACTATGGCTACACCTTC; CDR3aa: CASTRDRNNYGYTF
d_gene: NA; v_gene: TRBV5-4; j_gene: TRBJ2-3; CDR3nt: TGTGCCAGCAGCGTCCAAGCGGGTAGGCGGGCAGATACGCAGTATTTT; CDR3aa: CASSVQAGRRADTQYF
d_gene: NA; v_gene: TRBV4-2; j_gene: TRBJ2-3; CDR3nt: TGTGCCAGCAGCACTCCTGGGGGGAGTGGAGATACGCAGTATTTT; CDR3aa: CASSTPGGSGDTQYF
d_gene: TRBD1; v_gene: TRBV29-1; j_gene: TRBJ2-7; CDR3nt: TGCAGCGTTGAAGTTCGGACAGGGGGCTACGAGCAGTACTTC; CDR3aa: CSVEVRTGGYEQYF
d_gene: TRBD1; v_gene: TRBV7-9; j_gene: TRBJ1-1; CDR3nt: TGTGCCAGCAGCGTAAGGGGACAGGGCACTGAAGCTTTCTTT; CDR3aa: CASSVRGQGTEAFF
d_gene: NA; v_gene: TRBV24-1; j_gene: TRBJ2-6; CDR3nt: TGTGCCACCAGTCTGGGGGCGTCTGGGGCCAACGTCCTGACTTTC; CDR3aa: CATSLGASGANVLTF
d_gene: TRBD1; v_gene: TRBV27; j_gene: TRBJ2-7; CDR3nt: TGTGCCAGCAGTATTCGACAGGGTCCCTACGAGCAGTACTTC; CDR3aa: CASSIRQGPYEQYF
d_gene: TRBD2; v_gene: TRBV3-1/TRBV3-2; j_gene: TRBJ2-1; CDR3nt: TGTGCCAGCAGCCGAAGCACCTTCTCAGGCGGGGGGGTGAATGAGCAGTTCTTC; CDR3aa: CASSRSTFSGGGVNEQFF